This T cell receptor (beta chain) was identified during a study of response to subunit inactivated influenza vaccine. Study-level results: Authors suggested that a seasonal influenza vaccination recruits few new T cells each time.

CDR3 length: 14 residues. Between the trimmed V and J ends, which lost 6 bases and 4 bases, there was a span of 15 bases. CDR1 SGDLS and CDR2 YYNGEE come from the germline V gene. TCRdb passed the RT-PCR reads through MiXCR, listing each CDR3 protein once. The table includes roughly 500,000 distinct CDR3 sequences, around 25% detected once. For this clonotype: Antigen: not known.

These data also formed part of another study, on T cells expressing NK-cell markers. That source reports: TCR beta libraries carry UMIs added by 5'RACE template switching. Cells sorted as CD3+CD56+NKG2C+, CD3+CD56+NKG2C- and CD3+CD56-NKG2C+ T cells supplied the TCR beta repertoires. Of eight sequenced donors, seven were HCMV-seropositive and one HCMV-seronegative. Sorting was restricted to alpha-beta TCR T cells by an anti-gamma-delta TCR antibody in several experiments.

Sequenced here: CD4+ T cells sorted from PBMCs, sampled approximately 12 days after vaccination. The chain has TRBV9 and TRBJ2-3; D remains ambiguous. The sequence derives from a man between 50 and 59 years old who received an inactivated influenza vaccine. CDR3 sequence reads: CASTPAEFADTQYF. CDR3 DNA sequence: TGTGCCAGCACCCCCGCGGAGTTCGCAGATACGCAGTATTTT.